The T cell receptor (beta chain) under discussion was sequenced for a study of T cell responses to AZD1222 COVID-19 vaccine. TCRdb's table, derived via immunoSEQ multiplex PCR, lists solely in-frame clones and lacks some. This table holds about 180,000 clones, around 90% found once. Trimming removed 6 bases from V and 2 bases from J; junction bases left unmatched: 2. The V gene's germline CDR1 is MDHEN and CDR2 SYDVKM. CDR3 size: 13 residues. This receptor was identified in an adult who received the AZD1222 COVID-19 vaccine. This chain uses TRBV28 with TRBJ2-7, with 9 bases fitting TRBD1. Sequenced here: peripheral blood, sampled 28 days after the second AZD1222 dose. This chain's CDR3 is CASRTGGTYEQYF. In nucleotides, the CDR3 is TGTGCCAGCAGGACAGGGGGAACCTACGAGCAGTACTTC.